This TCR beta chain was recovered during a study of blood T cells in healthy people across ages. With a J-beta primer mix and a sample-barcoded 5' primer, a second PCR ran about 6 to 11 cycles. Via MiXCR, TCRdb re-called the 5' RACE reads, giving one row per CDR3 protein. The repertoire consists of 1.5 million to 1.9 million distinct CDR3 sequences, with under 55% occurring once and the leading ten covering 4%. V shed 0 bases and J shed 2 bases, with 7 bases lying between them. Germline V gene lookup returns CDR1 KGHSH and CDR2 LQKENI. The CDR3 consists of 14 residues. General observations from the study: While age rose, TCR beta diversity per million T cells dropped in a roughly linear way. Both naive CD4+ cell counts and diversity were greater in long-lived donors than in aged donors.

As concerns this clonotype: The antigen remains undetermined.

The sample, about 9.2 milliliters of peripheral blood, was drawn from each donor. The material sequenced was blood. This receptor was taken from a woman aged 18-35 years in good health. This sequence joins TRBV18 and TRBJ1-2; no clear D gene. CDR3 loop: CASSPPLENYGYTF. The CDR3 DNA reads as TGTGCCAGCTCACCACCGTTGGAGAACTATGGCTACACCTTC.